A selection of T cell receptor beta chains follows, all from one sample in a study of shared clonotypes between healthy human individuals. Sequencing was performed with immunoSEQ multiplex PCR; in TCRdb, only in-frame clones are kept and a portion is missing. The top ten hold about 1.7% of the sample, which has about 670,000 clones, less than 80% seen once. The sequenced sample was memory CD4+ T cells sorted from blood. These TCRs come from a woman aged 30 to 39 in good health. Each CDR3 is given with its conserved first and last residue. A D gene is named only where the DNA matches it firmly. For some rows the clone size is stated as once, few or many, or as a class when expanded; others skip it.

clone size: few; D gene: TRBD1; J gene: TRBJ1-2; V gene: TRBV28; CDR3 protein: CAITGGHYGYTF; CDR3 DNA: TGTGCCATCACAGGGGGCCACTATGGCTACACCTTC
clone size: .; D gene: TRBD2; J gene: TRBJ2-5; V gene: TRBV15; CDR3 protein: CATLEREGETQYF; CDR3 DNA: TGTGCCACCCTTGAGAGGGAGGGAGAGACCCAGTACTTC
clone size: .; D gene: .; J gene: TRBJ2-5; V gene: TRBV9; CDR3 protein: CASSGSSVQTQYF; CDR3 DNA: TGTGCCAGCAGCGGGAGCTCGGTGCAGACCCAGTACTTC
clone size: .; D gene: .; J gene: TRBJ2-3; V gene: TRBV7-6; CDR3 protein: CASSLAHRDEDTQYF; CDR3 DNA: TGTGCCAGCAGCTTAGCGCATAGGGATGAAGATACGCAGTATTTT
clone size: .; D gene: TRBD2; J gene: TRBJ2-1; V gene: TRBV13; CDR3 protein: CASSLGTSGSYNEQFF; CDR3 DNA: TGTGCCAGCAGCTTAGGGACTAGCGGCTCCTACAATGAGCAGTTCTTC
clone size: .; D gene: .; J gene: TRBJ2-6; V gene: TRBV2; CDR3 protein: CVSSGADGANVLTF; CDR3 DNA: TGTGTCAGCAGTGGGGCAGATGGGGCCAACGTCCTGACTTTC
clone size: .; D gene: .; J gene: TRBJ2-5; V gene: TRBV5-1; CDR3 protein: CASSLGQGGLETQYF; CDR3 DNA: TGCGCCAGCAGCTTGGGACAGGGAGGCTTGGAGACCCAGTACTTC
clone size: .; D gene: TRBD2; J gene: TRBJ2-5; V gene: TRBV14; CDR3 protein: CASSQALAGIETQYF; CDR3 DNA: TGTGCCAGCAGCCAGGCACTAGCGGGAATCGAGACCCAGTACTTC
clone size: .; D gene: .; J gene: TRBJ1-1; V gene: TRBV28; CDR3 protein: CASSLSLGTLNTEAFF; CDR3 DNA: TGTGCCAGCAGTTTATCTCTAGGGACTTTGAACACTGAAGCTTTCTTT
clone size: .; D gene: .; J gene: TRBJ2-7; V gene: TRBV29-1; CDR3 protein: CSVGLGVYEQYF; CDR3 DNA: TGCAGCGTTGGACTAGGGGTTTACGAGCAGTACTTC